The entry below describes one T cell receptor (beta chain). This record comes from a study of sequential checkpoint blockade in melanoma. Study overall: Randomization was 1:1 between first-line nivolumab→ipilimumab and ipilimumab→nivolumab. Each arm's sequence ended with maintenance nivolumab.

As to treatment: randomized to nivolumab then ipilimumab (arm A) or the reverse (arm B). Sorted cells were live CD3+CD8+, lacking CD19 and CD56, from PBMCs. CDR1 is SGHKS, CDR2 YYEKEE, per germline (reference sequence). The CDR3 runs to 13 residues. V gave up 5 bases and J gave up 4 bases; unmatched junction bases: 3. Profiling relied on immunoSEQ multiplex PCR, and the TCRdb table lists in-frame clones only, not all of them. The sample contains some 14,000 clones, less than 55% of which appear only once. The sequence derives from a human donor with melanoma. The chain carries TRBV5-5 and TRBJ1-1, with 9 bases fitting TRBD1. The specimen was CD8+ T cells sorted from blood (inferred from file names), collected from a patient given nivolumab and ipilimumab in sequence. Here the CDR3 DNA reads TGTGCCAGCAGAGAGGGACAGGGCACTGAAGCTTTCTTT. It yields the protein CASREGQGTEAFF. Looking up the rest from reference TRBV5-5 and TRBJ1-1 gives the full variable domain: DAGVTQSPTHLIKTRGQQVTLRCSPISGHKSVSWYQQVLGQGPQFIFQYYEKEERGRGNFPDRFSARQFPNYSSELNVNALLLGDSALYLCASREGQGTEAFFGQGTRLTVV.